A single T cell receptor (beta chain) is shown here with its context. Its antigen is undetermined. The V segment lost 11 bases and the J segment 2 bases; nucleotides outside the gene matches: 8. This CDR3 has 14 amino acids. Germline lookup yields CDR1 ENHRY and CDR2 SYGVKD. This sample was included in a study of early T cells in non-severe SARS-CoV-2 infection. Study information: With bulk RNA from unsorted whole blood as input, sequencing yielded unpaired chains. Study results and caveats: Matching against VDJdb likely underestimated virus-specific expansions, favoring anti-spike CD8.

In the library, individual cDNA molecules carried attached unique molecular identifiers. TCRdb fed the 5' RACE reads into MiXCR, producing one record per CDR3 protein. The table lists about 42,000 distinct CDR3 sequences, roughly 7.1% of them singletons. This clonotype was sampled from an adult who was a healthcare worker with PCR-confirmed SARS-CoV-2 infection or an uninfected control (not recorded which). What was sequenced was whole blood. This chain connects TRBV10-3 to TRBJ2-3, with TRBD2 matching 9 bases. The CDR3 reads CAVRLAASTDTQYF. In DNA form, the CDR3 reads TGTGCCGTTCGACTAGCGGCCTCCACAGATACGCAGTATTTT.